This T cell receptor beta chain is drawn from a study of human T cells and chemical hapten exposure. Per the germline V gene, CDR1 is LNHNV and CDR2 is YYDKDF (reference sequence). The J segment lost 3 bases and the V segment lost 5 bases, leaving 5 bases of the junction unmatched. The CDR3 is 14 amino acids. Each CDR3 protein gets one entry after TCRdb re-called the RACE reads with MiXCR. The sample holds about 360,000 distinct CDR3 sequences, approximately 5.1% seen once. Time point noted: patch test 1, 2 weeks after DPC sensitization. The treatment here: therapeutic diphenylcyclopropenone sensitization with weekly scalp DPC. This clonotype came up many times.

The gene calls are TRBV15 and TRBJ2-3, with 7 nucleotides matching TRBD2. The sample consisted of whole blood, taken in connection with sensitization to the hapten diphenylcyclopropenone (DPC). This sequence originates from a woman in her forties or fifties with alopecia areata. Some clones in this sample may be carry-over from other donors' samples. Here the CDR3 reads CATSPGRGTDTQYF. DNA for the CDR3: TGTGCCACCAGCCCAGGGAGGGGAACAGATACGCAGTATTTT.